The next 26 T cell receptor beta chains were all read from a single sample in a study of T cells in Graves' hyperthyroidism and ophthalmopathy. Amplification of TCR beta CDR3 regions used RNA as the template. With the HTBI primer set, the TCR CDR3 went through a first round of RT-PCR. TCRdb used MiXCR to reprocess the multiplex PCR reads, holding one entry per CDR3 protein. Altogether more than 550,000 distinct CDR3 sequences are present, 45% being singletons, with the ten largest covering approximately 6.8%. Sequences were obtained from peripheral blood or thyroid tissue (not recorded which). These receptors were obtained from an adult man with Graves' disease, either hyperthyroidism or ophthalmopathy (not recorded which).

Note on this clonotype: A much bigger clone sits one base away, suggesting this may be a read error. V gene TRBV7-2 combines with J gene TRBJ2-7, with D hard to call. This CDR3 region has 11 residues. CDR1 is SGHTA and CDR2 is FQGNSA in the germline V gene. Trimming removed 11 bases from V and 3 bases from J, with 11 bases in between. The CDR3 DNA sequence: TGTGCCGGCCGCAAAGACTACGAGCAGTACTTC. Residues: CAGRKDYEQYF.

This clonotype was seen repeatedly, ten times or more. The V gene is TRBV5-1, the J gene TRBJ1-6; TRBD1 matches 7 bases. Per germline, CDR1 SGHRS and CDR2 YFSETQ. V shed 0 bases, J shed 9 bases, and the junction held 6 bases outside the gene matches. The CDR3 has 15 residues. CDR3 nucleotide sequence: TGCGCCAGCAGCTTGGACGGGGACAGCCTTTCACCCCTCCACTTT. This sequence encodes CASSLDGDSLSPLHF.

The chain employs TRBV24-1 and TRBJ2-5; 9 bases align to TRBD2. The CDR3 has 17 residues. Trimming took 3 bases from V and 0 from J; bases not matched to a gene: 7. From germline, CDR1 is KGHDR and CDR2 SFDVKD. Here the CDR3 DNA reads TGTGCCACCAGTGATCCAGGACTAGCGACGTACCAAGAGACCCAGTACTTC. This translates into CATSDPGLATYQETQYF.

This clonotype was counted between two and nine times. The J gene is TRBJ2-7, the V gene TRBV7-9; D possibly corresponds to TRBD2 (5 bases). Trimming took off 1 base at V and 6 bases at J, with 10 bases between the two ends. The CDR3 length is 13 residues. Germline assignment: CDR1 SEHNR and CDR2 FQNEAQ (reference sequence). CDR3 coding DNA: TGTGCCAGCAGCTTAGGGCTAGCCGTCGAGCAGTACTTC. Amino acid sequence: CASSLGLAVEQYF. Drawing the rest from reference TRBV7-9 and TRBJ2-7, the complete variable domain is DTGVSQNPRHKITKRGQNVTFRCDPISEHNRLYWYRQTLGQGPEFLTYFQNEAQLEKSRLLSDRFSAERPKGSFSTLEIQRTEQGDSAMYLCASSLGLAVEQYFGPGTRLTVT.

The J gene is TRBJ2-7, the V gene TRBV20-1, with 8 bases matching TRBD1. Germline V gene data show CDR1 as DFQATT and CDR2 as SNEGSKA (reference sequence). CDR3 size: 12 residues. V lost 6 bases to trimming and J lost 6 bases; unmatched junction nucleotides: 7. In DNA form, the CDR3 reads TGCAGTGCGGAAGGGACAGGCGGCGAGCAGTACTTC. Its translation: CSAEGTGGEQYF.

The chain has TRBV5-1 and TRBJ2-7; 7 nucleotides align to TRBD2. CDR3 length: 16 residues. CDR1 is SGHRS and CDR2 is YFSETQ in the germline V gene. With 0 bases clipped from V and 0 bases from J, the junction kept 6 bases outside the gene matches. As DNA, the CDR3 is TGCGCCAGCAGCTTGGTAGGTAGCGGGCTCTCCTACGAGCAGTACTTC. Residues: CASSLVGSGLSYEQYF.

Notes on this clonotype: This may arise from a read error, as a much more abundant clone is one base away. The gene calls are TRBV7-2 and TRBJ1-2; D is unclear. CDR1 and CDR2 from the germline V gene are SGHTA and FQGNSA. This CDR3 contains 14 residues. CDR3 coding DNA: TGTGTCAGCAGCTCCCAAACCCCAGGCTATGGCTACACCTTC. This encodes CVSSSQTPGYGYTF.

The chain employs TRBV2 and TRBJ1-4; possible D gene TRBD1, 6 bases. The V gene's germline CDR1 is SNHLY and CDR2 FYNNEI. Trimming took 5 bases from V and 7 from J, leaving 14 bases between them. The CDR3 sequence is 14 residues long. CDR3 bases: TGTGCCAGCAGTTTAGGGGGGGCTATTGAAAAACTGTTTTTT. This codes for CASSLGGAIEKLFF.

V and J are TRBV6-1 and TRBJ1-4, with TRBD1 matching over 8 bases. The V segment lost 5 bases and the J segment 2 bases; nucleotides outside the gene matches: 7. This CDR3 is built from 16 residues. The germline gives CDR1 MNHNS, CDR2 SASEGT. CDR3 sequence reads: CASSQLWTGTNEKLFF. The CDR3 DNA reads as TGTGCCAGCAGTCAACTCTGGACAGGGACTAATGAAAAACTGTTTTTT.

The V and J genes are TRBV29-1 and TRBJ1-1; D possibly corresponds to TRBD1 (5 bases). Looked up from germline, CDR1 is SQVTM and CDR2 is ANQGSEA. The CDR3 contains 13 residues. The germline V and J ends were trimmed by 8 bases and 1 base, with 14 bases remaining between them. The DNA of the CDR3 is TGCAGCTTGGTGGGGGTCCCGAACACTGAAGCTTTCTTT. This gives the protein CSLVGVPNTEAFF.

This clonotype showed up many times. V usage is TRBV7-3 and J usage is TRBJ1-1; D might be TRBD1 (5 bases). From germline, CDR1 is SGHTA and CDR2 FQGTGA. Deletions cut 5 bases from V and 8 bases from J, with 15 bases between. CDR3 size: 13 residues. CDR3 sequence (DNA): TGTGCCAGCAGCCCAAATGGGGCAGCCGAAGCTTTCTTT. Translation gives CASSPNGAAEAFF.

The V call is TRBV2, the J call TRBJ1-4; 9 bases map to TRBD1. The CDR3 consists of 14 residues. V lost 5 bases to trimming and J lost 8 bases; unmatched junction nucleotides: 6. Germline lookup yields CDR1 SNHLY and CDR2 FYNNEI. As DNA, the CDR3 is TGTGCCAGCAGTCGGACAGGGGTTAGCGAAAAACTGTTTTTT. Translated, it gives CASSRTGVSEKLFF.

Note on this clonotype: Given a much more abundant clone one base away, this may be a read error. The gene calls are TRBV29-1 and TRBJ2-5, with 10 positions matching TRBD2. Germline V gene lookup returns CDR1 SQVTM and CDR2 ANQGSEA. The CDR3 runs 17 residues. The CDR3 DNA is TGCAGCGTTGGGTTGGATATAGCGGGGGGCTTCCAAGAGACCCTGTACTTC. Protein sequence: CSVGLDIAGGFQETLYF.

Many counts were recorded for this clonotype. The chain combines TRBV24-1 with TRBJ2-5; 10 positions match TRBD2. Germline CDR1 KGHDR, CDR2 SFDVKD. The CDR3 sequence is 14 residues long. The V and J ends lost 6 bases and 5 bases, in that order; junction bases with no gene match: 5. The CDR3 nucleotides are TGTGCCACCAGTAGGGCTAGCGGGAGTGAGACCCAGTACTTC. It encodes CATSRASGSETQYF.

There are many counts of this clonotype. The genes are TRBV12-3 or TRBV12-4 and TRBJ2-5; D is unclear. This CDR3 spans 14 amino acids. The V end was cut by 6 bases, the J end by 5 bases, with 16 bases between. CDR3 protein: CASSLRMERETQYF. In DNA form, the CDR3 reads TGTGCCAGCAGCTTGAGGATGGAGAGGGAGACCCAGTACTTC.

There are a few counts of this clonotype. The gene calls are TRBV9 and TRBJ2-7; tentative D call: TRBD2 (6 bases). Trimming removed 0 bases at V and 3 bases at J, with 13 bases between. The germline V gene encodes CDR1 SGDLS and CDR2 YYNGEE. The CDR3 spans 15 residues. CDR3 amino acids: CASSVGGGFGYEQYF. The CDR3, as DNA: TGTGCCAGCAGCGTAGGTGGAGGGTTCGGCTACGAGCAGTACTTC.

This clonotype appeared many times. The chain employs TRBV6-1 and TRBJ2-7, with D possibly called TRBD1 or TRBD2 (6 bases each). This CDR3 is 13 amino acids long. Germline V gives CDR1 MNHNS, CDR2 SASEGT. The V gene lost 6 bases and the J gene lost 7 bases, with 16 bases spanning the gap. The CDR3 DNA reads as TGTGCCAGCAGGCCGCCGGGGGCGGGGGAGCAGTACTTC. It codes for CASRPPGAGEQYF.

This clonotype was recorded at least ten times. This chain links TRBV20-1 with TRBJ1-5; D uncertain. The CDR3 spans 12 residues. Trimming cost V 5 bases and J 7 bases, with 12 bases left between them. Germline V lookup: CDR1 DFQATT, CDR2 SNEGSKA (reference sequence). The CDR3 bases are TGCAGTGCTCGGGAATCTGGGCAGCCCCAGCATTTT. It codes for CSARESGQPQHF.

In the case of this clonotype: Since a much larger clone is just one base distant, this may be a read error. CDR3 in amino acids: CASSDRGRWEKLFF. For the CDR3, the DNA is TGTGCCAGCAGTGATCGGGGTAGATGGGAAAAACTGTTTTTT. The chain combines TRBV12-3 or TRBV12-4 with TRBJ1-4, with unresolved D. This CDR3 has 14 residues. V shed 5 bases and J shed 8 bases, with 15 bases lying between them.

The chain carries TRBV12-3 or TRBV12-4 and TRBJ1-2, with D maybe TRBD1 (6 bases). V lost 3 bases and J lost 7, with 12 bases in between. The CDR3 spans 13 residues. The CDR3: CASSFSPGVGYTF. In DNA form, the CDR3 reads TGTGCCAGCAGTTTTAGTCCAGGGGTTGGCTACACCTTC.

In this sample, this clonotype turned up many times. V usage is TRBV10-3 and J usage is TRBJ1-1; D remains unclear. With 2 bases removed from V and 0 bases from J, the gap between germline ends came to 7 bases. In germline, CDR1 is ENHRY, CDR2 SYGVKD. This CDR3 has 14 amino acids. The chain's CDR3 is CAISEDGLNTEAFF. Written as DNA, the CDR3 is TGTGCCATCAGTGAGGACGGTTTGAACACTGAAGCTTTCTTT.

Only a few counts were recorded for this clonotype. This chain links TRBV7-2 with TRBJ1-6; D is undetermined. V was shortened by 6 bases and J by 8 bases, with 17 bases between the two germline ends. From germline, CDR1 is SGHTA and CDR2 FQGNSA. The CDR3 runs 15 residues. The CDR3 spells CASSFLPGRDSPLHF. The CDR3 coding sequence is TGTGCCAGCAGTTTTCTTCCGGGTCGGGATTCACCCCTCCACTTT.

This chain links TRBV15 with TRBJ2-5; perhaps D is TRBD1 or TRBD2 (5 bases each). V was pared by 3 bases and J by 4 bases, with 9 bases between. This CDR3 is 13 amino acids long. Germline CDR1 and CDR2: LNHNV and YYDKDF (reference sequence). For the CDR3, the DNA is TGTGCCACCAGCAGGGGGGACGGAGAGACCCAGTACTTC. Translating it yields CATSRGDGETQYF. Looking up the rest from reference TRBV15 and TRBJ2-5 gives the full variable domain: DAMVIQNPRYQVTQFGKPVTLSCSQTLNHNVMYWYQQKSSQAPKLLFHYYDKDFNNEADTPDNFQSRRPNTSFCFLDIRSPGLGDTAMYLCATSRGDGETQYFGPGTRLLVL.

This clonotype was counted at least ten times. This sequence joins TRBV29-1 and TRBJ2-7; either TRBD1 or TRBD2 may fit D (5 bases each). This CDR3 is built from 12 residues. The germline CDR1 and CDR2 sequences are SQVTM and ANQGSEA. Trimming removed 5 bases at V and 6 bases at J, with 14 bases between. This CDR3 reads CSVLPPGPEQYF. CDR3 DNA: TGCAGCGTTCTTCCCCCGGGGCCCGAGCAGTACTTC.

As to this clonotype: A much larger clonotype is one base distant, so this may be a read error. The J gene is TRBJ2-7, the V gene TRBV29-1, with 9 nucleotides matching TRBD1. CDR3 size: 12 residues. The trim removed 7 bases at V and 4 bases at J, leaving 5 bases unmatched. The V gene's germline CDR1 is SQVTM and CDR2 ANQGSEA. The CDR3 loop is CSGGQGIYEQYF. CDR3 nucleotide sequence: TGCAGCGGTGGACAGGGGATATACGAGCAGTACTTC.

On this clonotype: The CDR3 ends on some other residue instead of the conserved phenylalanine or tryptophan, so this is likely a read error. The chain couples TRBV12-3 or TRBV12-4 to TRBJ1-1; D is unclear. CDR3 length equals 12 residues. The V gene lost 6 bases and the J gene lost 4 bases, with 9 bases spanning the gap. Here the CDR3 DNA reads TGTGCCAGCAGATCGTGGGGCACTGAAGCTTTCCTT. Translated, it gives CASRSWGTEAFL.